This T cell receptor beta chain was captured in a study of control samples from healthy donors and cancer patients. This CDR3 has 13 residues. Germline assignment: CDR1 LNHDA and CDR2 SQIVND (reference sequence). Between the trimmed V and J ends, which lost 6 bases and 4 bases, there was a span of 12 bases. Method: immunoSEQ multiplex PCR; TCRdb's copy keeps in-frame clones and lacks some. The table has a few hundred thousand clones, about 93% seen once. The sequenced material came from PBMCs. V and J are TRBV19 and TRBJ1-2, with no clear D. This clonotype was obtained from a man between 40 and 49 years old with head and neck cancer. CDR3 sequence: CASRDQGVYGYTF. Written as DNA, the CDR3 is TGTGCCAGTAGGGATCAAGGCGTCTATGGCTACACCTTC.